This entry lists 8 T cell receptor beta chains sequenced from one sample in a study of T cell responses to AZD1222 COVID-19 vaccine. This table comes from immunoSEQ multiplex PCR, and its TCRdb copy is limited to in-frame clones, with some not included. Of more than 95,000 clones in the sample, around 80% were seen once. The sample was peripheral blood, taken 28 days after the second AZD1222 dose. The receptors shown here come from an adult who received the AZD1222 COVID-19 vaccine.

J is TRBJ2-5 and V is TRBV5-4; TRBD1 agrees at 9 bases. The CDR3 covers 15 residues. CDR1 and CDR2 (germline): SGHNT, YYREEE (reference sequence). Trimming at V came to 4 bases and at J to 2 bases, leaving 6 bases not matched to a gene. CDR3 residues: CASSAGQGTQETQYF. DNA for the CDR3: TGTGCCAGCAGCGCCGGACAGGGGACGCAAGAGACCCAGTACTTC.

CDR3 amino acids: CASSQVGGRQNTEAFF. For the CDR3, the DNA is TGTGCCAGCTCTCAAGTCGGGGGCAGACAGAACACTGAAGCTTTCTTT. The V gene is TRBV18, the J gene TRBJ1-1, with D possibly TRBD1 on 6 matching bases. With 6 bases removed from V and 1 base from J, the gap between germline ends came to 18 bases. Germline V gene sequence: CDR1 KGHSH, CDR2 LQKENI. This CDR3 has 16 residues.

CDR3 sequence (DNA): TGTGCCAGCAGTCCTCTGCCCGGGACAGGACTTTATAGCAATCAGCCCCAGCATTTT. It is translated as CASSPLPGTGLYSNQPQHF. The chain combines TRBV28 with TRBJ1-5; 8 bases are shared with TRBD1. V was clipped by 5 bases and J by 0 bases; unmatched bases: 15. Germline lookup yields CDR1 MDHEN and CDR2 SYDVKM. CDR3 length: 19 residues.

The chain recombines TRBV19 with TRBJ1-3; 9 bases match TRBD1. The trim removed 5 bases at V and 8 bases at J, leaving 4 bases unmatched. Germline CDR1 reads LNHDA; CDR2 reads SQIVND (reference sequence). The CDR3 sequence is 13 residues long. The CDR3 region has the DNA TGTGCCAGTAGTTTGGACAGGGGAGACACCATATATTTT. Amino acids: CASSLDRGDTIYF.

The J gene is TRBJ1-2, the V gene TRBV28; D is unclear. CDR3 length: 15 residues. Trimming shortened V by 2 bases and J by 5 bases, and 15 bases separated the two germline ends. Per the germline V gene, CDR1 is MDHEN and CDR2 is SYDVKM. The CDR3 reads CASSLGDTYSYGYTF. The CDR3 DNA follows: TGTGCCAGCAGTTTAGGAGACACCTATTCGTATGGCTACACCTTC.

The rearrangement joins TRBV4-3 to TRBJ2-1; tentative D call: TRBD2 (5 bases). Looked up from germline, CDR1 is LGHNA and CDR2 is YSLEER. Trimming shortened V by 5 bases and J by 8 bases, and 16 bases separated the two germline ends. The CDR3 runs 14 residues. The CDR3 DNA is TGCGCCAGCAGCTCTCGGCGAGCAGCGGATGAGCAGTTCTTC. It specifies CASSSRRAADEQFF.

V usage is TRBV9 and J usage is TRBJ2-7; D possibly corresponds to TRBD2 (8 bases). Trimming removed 4 bases from V and 3 bases from J, with 14 bases in between. CDR1 and CDR2 from the germline V gene are SGDLS and YYNGEE. This CDR3 comprises 14 residues. The CDR3 DNA reads TGTGCCAGCAGCCCGGGAGGGGGCCGCTACGAGCAGTACTTC. This translates into CASSPGGGRYEQYF.

The chain links TRBV12-3 or TRBV12-4 to TRBJ1-2; a weak D match, TRBD1 (6 bases). This CDR3 spans 13 amino acids. V was clipped by 6 bases and J by 4 bases, with 12 bases between them. In DNA form, the CDR3 reads TGTGCCAGCAGCCGACCAGGGGTCTATGGCTACACCTTC. Translation gives CASSRPGVYGYTF.